A single sample gave rise to the 25 T cell receptor beta chains below, sequenced in a study of blood T cell repertoires in COVID-19. Profiling relied on immunoSEQ multiplex PCR, and the TCRdb table lists in-frame clones only, not all of them. The table records 120,000 or so clones, around 89% of them present only once. Sequencing input: peripheral blood. The source of these receptors is a man aged 70-80 years with active or convalescent COVID-19.

The chain couples TRBV7-8 to TRBJ2-4; possible D gene TRBD2, 6 bases. Germline V gene lookup returns CDR1 SGHVS and CDR2 FQNEAQ. Trimming took off 5 bases at V and 5 bases at J, with 28 bases between the two ends. This CDR3 contains 19 residues. CDR3 sequence: CASSPETQFLPSGENIQYF. CDR3 DNA sequence: TGTGCCAGCAGCCCCGAAACTCAATTCTTACCCTCGGGGGAAAACATTCAGTACTTC.

The chain couples TRBV30 to TRBJ1-5; D remains ambiguous. Trimming stripped 3 bases from V and 0 bases from J, with 12 bases between. CDR1 and CDR2 from the germline V gene are GTSNPN and SVGIG (reference sequence). The CDR3 spans 15 residues. CDR3 sequence (DNA): TGTGCCTGGAGCACCGGACTGTATAGCAATCAGCCCCAGCATTTT. Translating it yields CAWSTGLYSNQPQHF.

The chain carries TRBV3-1 (or the pseudogene TRBV3-2) and TRBJ2-7; TRBD1 might be the D (6 bases). V gave up 1 base and J gave up 0 bases, with 13 bases separating them. This CDR3 spans 16 amino acids. Per the germline V gene, CDR1 is LGHDT and CDR2 is YNNKEL (reference sequence). Here the CDR3 reads CASSQGTGQTSYEQYF. Here the CDR3 DNA reads TGTGCCAGCAGCCAAGGGACGGGACAAACCTCCTACGAGCAGTACTTC.

The chain has TRBV6-5 and TRBJ1-2; D remains ambiguous. The CDR3 is 16 residues long. Trimming removed 0 bases at V and 4 bases at J, with 15 bases between. Germline V gene lookup returns CDR1 MNHEY and CDR2 SVGAGI. Here the CDR3 reads CASSYSTSAVGYGYTF. The DNA for the CDR3 is TGTGCCAGCAGTTACTCAACCTCGGCGGTTGGCTATGGCTACACCTTC.

This clone has only one observation. V gene TRBV6-5 combines with J gene TRBJ2-5; 9 bases line up with TRBD1. Germline V gene data show CDR1 as MNHEY and CDR2 as SVGAGI. V shed 10 bases and J 5 bases; nucleotides not matched to a gene: 8. This CDR3 is 13 amino acids long. CDR3 in DNA: TGTGCCACCACGACAGGGGGAAAGGAGACCCAGTACTTC. This codes for CATTTGGKETQYF.

V and J are TRBV27 and TRBJ2-7, with D unresolved. In germline, CDR1 is MNHEY, CDR2 SMNVEV (reference sequence). Deletions cut 4 bases from V and 1 base from J, with 2 bases between. This CDR3 has 11 amino acids. The CDR3 nucleotides read TGTGCCAGCAGTTCGTCCTACGAGCAGTACTTC. It specifies CASSSSYEQYF.

V usage is TRBV3-1 (or the pseudogene TRBV3-2) and J usage is TRBJ2-3; TRBD2 matches 10 bases. V lost 6 bases, J lost 0 bases, and 3 bases stayed unmatched. Germline values: CDR1 LGHDT, CDR2 YNNKEL (reference sequence). The CDR3 totals 15 residues. The CDR3 reads CASSLGLASTDTQYF. For the CDR3, the DNA is TGTGCCAGCAGTTTGGGACTAGCGAGCACAGATACGCAGTATTTT.

CDR3 bases: TGCAGCGTTGATCGGTCAGGGGAAGGCTACACCTTC. It encodes CSVDRSGEGYTF. V usage is TRBV29-1 and J usage is TRBJ1-2; maybe TRBD1 (6 bases). CDR3 length: 12 amino acids. The ends were cut back, 3 bases at V and 8 bases at J, with 13 bases in the middle. The germline V gene has CDR1 SQVTM and CDR2 ANQGSEA.

The gene calls are TRBV29-1 and TRBJ1-2; 7 bases align to TRBD1. Trimming took 6 bases from V and 8 from J; bases not matched to a gene: 6. This CDR3 is 11 amino acids long. CDR1 and CDR2 (germline): SQVTM, ANQGSEA. The CDR3 bases are TGCAGCGTAGAACAGGGGTCGGGCTACACCTTC. Translating gives CSVEQGSGYTF.

The chain has TRBV27 and TRBJ2-7; 11 bases align to TRBD2. The CDR3 spans 16 residues. V lost 5 bases and J lost 6; bases outside the gene matches: 12. Germline V gene sequence: CDR1 MNHEY, CDR2 SMNVEV (reference sequence). CDR3 nucleotides: TGTGCCAGCAGTCCGATTAGCGGGAGGGCCCGACTCGAGCAGTACTTC. This gives the protein CASSPISGRARLEQYF.

The V gene is TRBV4-1, the J gene TRBJ2-1; 11 nucleotides line up with TRBD2. The germline gives CDR1 MGHRA, CDR2 YSYEKL. The junction had 9 bases not matched to a gene; V was cut back by 4 bases and J by 4 bases. The CDR3 has 17 amino acids. This CDR3 reads CASSPSSGRNSYNEQFF. The CDR3 DNA reads as TGCGCCAGCAGCCCTTCTAGCGGGAGGAACTCTTACAATGAGCAGTTCTTC.

V usage is TRBV6-5 and J usage is TRBJ2-1; 9 bases agree with TRBD2. Germline V gene sequence: CDR1 MNHEY, CDR2 SVGAGI. The CDR3 is 13 amino acids. Trimming cost V 7 bases and J 8 bases; bases outside gene matches: 6. CDR3 sequence (DNA): TGTGCCAGCACTTCGGGACTAGCCGATGAGCAGTTCTTC. It yields the protein CASTSGLADEQFF.

This clone was recorded only once. The chain has TRBV18 and TRBJ1-1; D gene unclear. The CDR3 contains 13 residues. Trimming removed 6 bases from V and 3 bases from J, with 11 bases in between. Germline CDR1 is KGHSH and CDR2 is LQKENI. The CDR3 region is CASSDSLYTEAFF. CDR3 bases: TGTGCCAGCTCGGATAGCCTTTACACTGAAGCTTTCTTT. Supplemented by reference TRBV18 and TRBJ1-1, the full variable domain reads NAGVMQNPRHLVRRRGQEARLRCSPMKGHSHVYWYRQLPEEGLKFMVYLQKENIIDESGMPKERFSAEFPKEGPSILRIQQVVRGDSAAYFCASSDSLYTEAFFGQGTRLTVV.

J is TRBJ2-7 and V is TRBV5-1; 7 nucleotides agree with TRBD1. The CDR3 has 15 residues. Germline lookup yields CDR1 SGHRS and CDR2 YFSETQ. V lost 0 bases, J lost 3 bases, and 6 bases stayed unmatched. CDR3 amino acids: CASSLALQGYYEQYF. The CDR3 DNA sequence: TGCGCCAGCAGCTTGGCCTTACAGGGGTACTACGAGCAGTACTTC.

The V call is TRBV28, the J call TRBJ1-2, with 9 bases matching TRBD1. This CDR3 region has 14 residues. V lost 3 bases and J lost 7; bases outside the gene matches: 6. CDR1 and CDR2 (germline): MDHEN, SYDVKM. CDR3 protein: CASSFGDRAGGYTF. The CDR3 DNA reads as TGTGCCAGCAGTTTTGGGGACAGGGCAGGTGGCTACACCTTC.

The CDR3 protein is CATSDSYLGKGTDTQYF. The CDR3 DNA reads TGTGCCACCAGTGATTCCTATCTAGGCAAAGGCACAGATACGCAGTATTTT. The chain is built from TRBV24-1 and TRBJ2-3, with D unclear. Per the germline V gene, CDR1 is KGHDR and CDR2 is SFDVKD. The CDR3 is 17 residues long. V lost 2 bases to trimming and J lost 1 base, with 15 bases between them.

The chain links TRBV5-1 to TRBJ2-1; 8 positions match TRBD2. Germline lookup yields CDR1 SGHRS and CDR2 YFSETQ. The CDR3 contains 15 residues. The J segment lost 4 bases and the V segment lost 2 bases, leaving 5 bases of the junction unmatched. The CDR3 protein is CASSFGLAGYNEQFF. The CDR3 nucleotides are TGCGCCAGCAGCTTCGGTCTAGCGGGTTACAATGAGCAGTTCTTC.

The genes are TRBV25-1 and TRBJ2-7; D is possibly TRBD2 (6 bases). There are 15 residues in the CDR3. V lost 7 bases and J 2 bases, leaving 18 bases between the germline ends. Germline-derived CDR1 and CDR2 are MGHDK and SYGVNS. The CDR3 bases are TGTGCCAGCACCGTCGGAGGGGTCAATACCTACGAGCAGTACTTC. Translated, it gives CASTVGGVNTYEQYF.

V and J are TRBV7-9 and TRBJ1-2; D remains ambiguous. Trimming took 1 base from V and 2 from J, leaving 17 bases between them. Germline-derived CDR1 and CDR2 are SEHNR and FQNEAQ (reference sequence). This CDR3 is built from 17 residues. CDR3 protein: CASSLESGWGGNYGYTF. CDR3 in DNA: TGTGCCAGCAGCTTAGAATCGGGGTGGGGTGGAAACTATGGCTACACCTTC.

The V gene is TRBV15, the J gene TRBJ2-1, with 8 bases matching TRBD2. The CDR3 runs to 16 residues. Germline V gives CDR1 LNHNV, CDR2 YYDKDF (reference sequence). V was clipped by 0 bases and J by 6 bases; unmatched bases: 7. Here the CDR3 DNA reads TGTGCCACCAGCAGAGATCGGGGGGGAGGTAGCAATGAGCAGTTCTTC. It is translated as CATSRDRGGGSNEQFF. Together with reference TRBV15 and TRBJ2-1, the CDR3 gives the full variable domain: DAMVIQNPRYQVTQFGKPVTLSCSQTLNHNVMYWYQQKSSQAPKLLFHYYDKDFNNEADTPDNFQSRRPNTSFCFLDIRSPGLGDTAMYLCATSRDRGGGSNEQFFGPGTRLTVL.

The chain recombines TRBV28 with TRBJ1-2; TRBD1 matches 8 bases. Germline CDR1 reads MDHEN; CDR2 reads SYDVKM. With V trimmed by 7 bases and J by 8 bases, 3 bases remained unmatched. The CDR3 consists of 11 residues. The CDR3 DNA follows: TGTGCCAGCAATCCAGGGGGCGGCTACACCTTC. It codes for CASNPGGGYTF.

This chain uses TRBV19 with TRBJ2-1, with D possibly TRBD2 on 5 matching bases. Germline-derived CDR1 and CDR2 are LNHDA and SQIVND (reference sequence). Trimming cost V 7 bases and J 10 bases, with 23 bases left between them. The CDR3 covers 15 residues. CDR3 nucleotides: TGTGCCAGTAAAGTAAAGGGTCCGGAGGCTGTCGAGCAGTTCTTC. Its protein is CASKVKGPEAVEQFF. The full variable domain, rest sourced from reference TRBV19 and TRBJ2-1, is DGGITQSPKYLFRKEGQNVTLSCEQNLNHDAMYWYRQDPGQGLRLIYYSQIVNDFQKGDIAEGYSVSREKKESFPLTVTSAQKNPTAFYLCASKVKGPEAVEQFFGPGTRLTVL.

The gene calls are TRBV2 and TRBJ2-5, with 12 positions matching TRBD1. The CDR3 totals 14 residues. With 4 bases clipped from V and 5 bases from J, the junction kept 2 bases outside the gene matches. Germline assignment: CDR1 SNHLY and CDR2 FYNNEI. The CDR3 sequence: CASSGDRGRETQYF. The CDR3 nucleotides read TGTGCCAGCAGTGGGGACAGGGGGCGGGAGACCCAGTACTTC.

This chain connects TRBV5-1 to TRBJ2-7, with D maybe TRBD2 (5 bases). The CDR3 covers 11 residues. Trimming took off 7 bases at V and 3 bases at J, with 8 bases between the two ends. Germline V gene data show CDR1 as SGHRS and CDR2 as YFSETQ. This CDR3 reads CASSRDYEQYF. The CDR3 coding sequence is TGCGCCAGCTCCCGGGACTACGAGCAGTACTTC. Variable domain in full (rest from reference TRBV5-1 and TRBJ2-7): KAGVTQTPRYLIKTRGQQVTLSCSPISGHRSVSWYQQTPGQGLQFLFEYFSETQRNKGNFPGRFSGRQFSNSRSEMNVSTLELGDSALYLCASSRDYEQYFGPGTRLTVT.

The J gene is TRBJ1-5, the V gene TRBV6-5, with TRBD1 as a possible D gene (5 bases). CDR1 is MNHEY, CDR2 SVGAGI, per germline. Trimming left V 8 bases short and J 7 bases short, with 9 bases between. This CDR3 is built from 11 residues. The CDR3 loop is CASRGGQPQHF. CDR3 sequence (DNA): TGTGCCAGCCGGGGGGGGCAGCCCCAGCATTTT.